Presented here are 32 T cell receptor beta chains from one specimen sequenced in a study of Graves' ophthalmopathy and Graves' hyperthyroidism. The sequenced template was RNA, covering the TCR beta CDR3 region. Second-round multiplex PCR came after a first-round RT-PCR that employed HTBI primers. TCRdb re-derived calls from the multiplex PCR reads in MiXCR, one entry per CDR3 protein. The top ten clones hold 9.1% of a sample with about 210,000 distinct CDR3 sequences, roughly 29% of them seen once. Sequencing used peripheral blood. The receptors were sampled from a man aged 50 to 59 with Graves' ophthalmopathy.

V usage is TRBV7-9 and J usage is TRBJ1-5; 8 bases are a match to TRBD1. Losses at the gene ends were 6 bases for V and 5 bases for J; bases not matched to a gene: 9. The CDR3 extends over 15 amino acids. Germline loops: CDR1 SEHNR, CDR2 FQNEAQ (reference sequence). The CDR3 region is CASRPGGFQDQPQHF. CDR3 coding DNA: TGTGCCAGCAGGCCAGGGGGCTTTCAGGATCAGCCCCAGCATTTT.

This clonotype occurred many times. A read error may produce the germline difference seen at one junction end. The rearrangement uses TRBV28 and TRBJ2-7; 7 bases fit TRBD1. The CDR3 is 15 residues long. Per the germline V gene, CDR1 is MDHEN and CDR2 is SYDVKM. Written as DNA, the CDR3 is TGTGCCAGCAGTTTATCCATCGGGACAGCATACGGGCAGTACTTC. Encoded protein: CASSLSIGTAYGQYF.

This clonotype was counted at least ten times. This chain links TRBV27 with TRBJ1-6; D gene unclear. In germline, CDR1 is MNHEY, CDR2 SMNVEV (reference sequence). There are 15 residues in the CDR3. The V and J ends lost 0 bases and 7 bases respectively, with 10 bases between them. In DNA form, the CDR3 reads TGTGCCAGCAGTTTATCGATAGGGCTAAATTCACCCCTCCACTTT. Amino acids: CASSLSIGLNSPLHF.

This sequence joins TRBV28 and TRBJ2-2; TRBD2 matches at 11 bases. This CDR3 is built from 16 residues. J was trimmed by 5 bases and V by 3 bases; bases with no gene match: 5. The V gene's germline CDR1 is MDHEN and CDR2 SYDVKM. The CDR3 nucleotides read TGTGCCAGCAGTTTGAGGACTAGCGGGTGGACCGGGGAGCTGTTTTTT. Encoded protein: CASSLRTSGWTGELFF.

In this sample, this clonotype turned up a few times. The V call is TRBV7-2, the J call TRBJ2-2; D is unclear. V lost 0 bases, J lost 9 bases, and 5 bases lay in between. The V gene's germline CDR1 is SGHTA and CDR2 FQGNSA. The CDR3 consists of 12 residues. The CDR3 reads CASSLARRELFF. In nucleotides, the CDR3 is TGTGCCAGCAGCTTAGCTAGACGGGAGCTGTTTTTT.

The chain employs TRBV6-2 or TRBV6-3 and TRBJ2-5; D is ambiguous. This CDR3 region has 13 residues. The V gene's germline CDR1 is MNHEY and CDR2 SVGEGT. V lost 1 base and J 4 bases, leaving 7 bases between the germline ends. Here the CDR3 DNA reads TGTGCCAGCAGTTACTTACCAACAGAGACCCAGTACTTC. Protein sequence: CASSYLPTETQYF.

CDR3 DNA sequence: TGTGCCATCAGTGAGCCGGGGCAGGTTGGATGGGATCAGCCCCAGCATTTT. This codes for CAISEPGQVGWDQPQHF. The chain employs TRBV10-3 and TRBJ1-5, with a tentative D call TRBD1 (5 bases). The CDR3 totals 17 residues. The V gene lost 2 bases and the J gene lost 5 bases, with 19 bases spanning the gap. Germline V gives CDR1 ENHRY, CDR2 SYGVKD.

This clonotype was found many times. The chain uses TRBV28 and TRBJ2-5; 8 nucleotides match TRBD2. The germline V gene encodes CDR1 MDHEN and CDR2 SYDVKM. This CDR3 spans 14 amino acids. After removal of 5 bases from V and 5 bases from J, the junction contained 7 bases not matched to a gene. CDR3 sequence: CASSRPGLGETQYF. The DNA of the CDR3 is TGTGCCAGCAGTAGACCGGGACTAGGGGAGACCCAGTACTTC.

This clonotype was counted many times. V and J are TRBV12-3 or TRBV12-4 and TRBJ1-5, with unresolved D. CDR3 length equals 12 residues. The V end lost 1 base, the J end lost 7 bases, and 5 bases lay between the germline ends. The CDR3: CASSLGGQPQHF. DNA of the CDR3: TGTGCCAGCAGTTTAGGTGGGCAGCCCCAGCATTTT.

This clonotype showed up many times. The chain has TRBV6-5 and TRBJ2-5, with 12 bases identical to TRBD2. Losses at the gene ends were 6 bases for V and 0 bases for J; bases not matched to a gene: 5. The CDR3 loop spans 16 amino acids. Per the germline V gene, CDR1 is MNHEY and CDR2 is SVGAGI. DNA of the CDR3: TGTGCCAGCAGCCCTGGGACTAGCGGGTACCAAGAGACCCAGTACTTC. Amino acid sequence: CASSPGTSGYQETQYF.

In this sample, this clonotype turned up a few times. V is TRBV24-1 and J is TRBJ2-5, with D maybe TRBD2 (6 bases). Trimming removed 6 bases from V and 3 bases from J, with 13 bases in between. Germline CDR1 and CDR2: KGHDR and SFDVKD. The CDR3 is made up of 14 amino acids. The chain's CDR3 is CATSIGRREETQYF. The CDR3, as DNA: TGTGCCACCAGTATCGGACGGAGGGAAGAGACCCAGTACTTC.

This clonotype was counted ten times or more. The genes are TRBV6-2 or TRBV6-3 and TRBJ2-7; D gene uncertain. The germline gives CDR1 MNHEY, CDR2 SVGEGT. The CDR3 totals 14 residues. V was cut by 6 bases and J by 7 bases, with 19 bases left in between. For the CDR3, the DNA is TGTGCCAGCAGCTCCGGGCCTTCCCCCTGGGAGCAGTACTTC. Amino acid sequence: CASSSGPSPWEQYF.

This clonotype has ten or more counts. V is TRBV5-6 and J is TRBJ2-5, with 11 bases identical to TRBD2. From germline, CDR1 is SGHDT and CDR2 YYEEEE. This CDR3 contains 15 residues. Trimming cost V 3 bases and J 3 bases; bases outside gene matches: 4. The CDR3 loop reads CASSYFSGREETQYF. The CDR3 DNA reads as TGTGCCAGCAGCTATTTTAGCGGGAGGGAAGAGACCCAGTACTTC.

The chain employs TRBV6-2 or TRBV6-3 and TRBJ1-1, with 10 bases that match TRBD1. This CDR3 has 17 residues. V trimming: 4 bases; J trimming: 0 bases; junction bases outside the gene matches: 8. Germline lookup yields CDR1 MNHEY and CDR2 SVGEGT. The CDR3 sequence: CASSSIRTGGLNTEAFF. The CDR3 nucleotides read TGTGCCAGCAGTTCAATAAGGACAGGGGGGTTGAACACTGAAGCTTTCTTT.

This CDR3 reads CASSGLLAGQETQYF. In DNA, the CDR3 is TGTGCCAGCAGTGGTTTGCTAGCAGGGCAAGAGACCCAGTACTTC. The chain is built from TRBV2 and TRBJ2-5; the D call may be TRBD1 or TRBD2 (5 bases each). Trimming shortened V by 4 bases and J by 2 bases, and 14 bases separated the two germline ends. The length of the CDR3 is 15 residues. Germline V gene sequence: CDR1 SNHLY, CDR2 FYNNEI.

This chain links TRBV15 with TRBJ1-2; D not resolved. Trimming cost V 0 bases and J 6 bases, with 11 bases left between them. The CDR3 covers 14 residues. Germline V lookup: CDR1 LNHNV, CDR2 YYDKDF (reference sequence). For the CDR3, the DNA is TGTGCCACCAGCAGAGATCGGACGGGGAATGGCTACACCTTC. Encoded protein: CATSRDRTGNGYTF. The full variable domain, completed using reference TRBV15 and TRBJ1-2, is DAMVIQNPRYQVTQFGKPVTLSCSQTLNHNVMYWYQQKSSQAPKLLFHYYDKDFNNEADTPDNFQSRRPNTSFCFLDIRSPGLGDTAMYLCATSRDRTGNGYTFGSGTRLTVV.

At least ten counts were recorded for this clonotype. The V and J genes are TRBV6-2 or TRBV6-3 and TRBJ2-6; D gene uncertain. CDR3 length: 15 amino acids. V dropped 7 bases and J dropped 4 bases, with 14 bases sitting between them. Per germline, CDR1 MNHEY and CDR2 SVGEGT. CDR3 sequence: CASTGVYSGANVLTF. CDR3 DNA: TGTGCCAGCACTGGGGTTTACTCCGGGGCCAACGTCCTGACTTTC.

In its sample, this clonotype was seen many times. V and J are TRBV28 and TRBJ2-7, with D perhaps being TRBD1 or TRBD2 (5 bases each). Germline V gene data show CDR1 as MDHEN and CDR2 as SYDVKM. The CDR3 length is 14 residues. V lost 2 bases and J 2 bases, leaving 10 bases between the germline ends. The CDR3 DNA sequence: TGTGCCAGCAGTTTAGTGCAGGGACCCTACGAGCAGTACTTC. Protein product: CASSLVQGPYEQYF.

This clonotype was counted at least ten times. The V gene is TRBV10-3, the J gene TRBJ2-5; D possibly uses TRBD1 or TRBD2 (6 bases each). Trimming took off 0 bases at V and 1 base at J, with 9 bases between the two ends. Looked up from germline, CDR1 is ENHRY and CDR2 is SYGVKD. There are 15 residues in the CDR3. CDR3 DNA sequence: TGTGCCATCAGTGAGTCGAGGGGGGCCCAAGAGACCCAGTACTTC. Protein product: CAISESRGAQETQYF.

This clonotype was found many times. This rearrangement joins TRBV4-1 to TRBJ1-5; D is ambiguous. V dropped 4 bases and J dropped 1 base, with 8 bases sitting between them. This CDR3 comprises 14 residues. CDR1 is MGHRA and CDR2 is YSYEKL in the germline V gene. CDR3 sequence reads: CASSPQPSNQPQHF. The CDR3 DNA is TGCGCCAGCAGCCCCCAACCCAGCAATCAGCCCCAGCATTTT.

This clonotype was picked up many times. The V call is TRBV20-1, the J call TRBJ2-7, with no clear D. Germline values: CDR1 DFQATT, CDR2 SNEGSKA (reference sequence). The CDR3 is made up of 13 amino acids. V lost 0 bases to trimming and J lost 3 bases, with 9 bases between them. The CDR3 spells CSARDRVYYEQYF. The DNA for the CDR3 is TGCAGTGCTAGAGATAGGGTTTACTACGAGCAGTACTTC.

This clonotype was detected many times. The rearrangement joins TRBV12-3 or TRBV12-4 to TRBJ2-5; 7 positions agree with TRBD1. There are 13 residues in the CDR3. V dropped 5 bases and J dropped 7; count of bases not matched to a gene: 7. This CDR3 is CASSRDSLRTQYF. For the CDR3, the DNA is TGTGCCAGCAGTCGGGACAGCCTCCGGACCCAGTACTTC.

The rearrangement joins TRBV12-3 or TRBV12-4 to TRBJ2-2; unclear D gene. V dropped 3 bases and J dropped 0 bases, with 11 bases sitting between them. This CDR3 has 16 residues. Here the CDR3 reads CASSLFSAPNTGELFF. CDR3 DNA sequence: TGTGCCAGCAGTTTGTTCTCAGCGCCGAACACCGGGGAGCTGTTTTTT.

The chain joins TRBV12-3 or TRBV12-4 to TRBJ2-5; D remains ambiguous. V was shortened by 3 bases and J by 9 bases, with 11 bases between the two germline ends. This CDR3 has 12 residues. The CDR3 here is CASSFSGEAQYF. CDR3 nucleotides: TGTGCCAGCAGTTTCTCGGGCGAGGCCCAGTACTTC.

This clonotype was seen at least ten times. The chain has TRBV20-1 and TRBJ1-5; D ambiguous. The CDR3 covers 12 residues. Germline lookup yields CDR1 DFQATT and CDR2 SNEGSKA (reference sequence). V was pared by 2 bases and J by 4 bases, with 6 bases between. For the CDR3, the DNA is TGCAGTGCTAGAATCGGAAATCAGCCCCAGCATTTT. This encodes CSARIGNQPQHF.

This clonotype was observed at least ten times. This chain uses TRBV28 with TRBJ2-7, with D unresolved. Trimming cost V 3 bases and J 5 bases, with 5 bases left between them. CDR1 is MDHEN and CDR2 is SYDVKM in the germline V gene. The CDR3 totals 11 residues. CDR3 amino acids: CASSFANEQYF. CDR3 sequence (DNA): TGTGCCAGCAGTTTTGCAAACGAGCAGTACTTC.

This chain connects TRBV5-1 to TRBJ1-2, with 7 bases aligning to TRBD1. Per germline, CDR1 SGHRS and CDR2 YFSETQ. Trimming at V came to 4 bases and at J to 3 bases, leaving 3 bases not matched to a gene. The CDR3 is 13 amino acids. The DNA for the CDR3 is TGCGCCAGCAGCGATACAGGGGACTATGGCTACACCTTC. Protein sequence: CASSDTGDYGYTF.

This clonotype was observed at least ten times. The rearrangement joins TRBV5-1 to TRBJ2-7; D gene unclear. Per the germline V gene, CDR1 is SGHRS and CDR2 is YFSETQ. Trimming cost V 0 bases and J 4 bases, with 11 bases left between them. CDR3 size: 14 residues. CDR3 DNA sequence: TGCGCCAGCAGCTTGGCCGGGCAGGATTACGAGCAGTACTTC. The encoded protein is CASSLAGQDYEQYF.

The chain employs TRBV12-3 or TRBV12-4 and TRBJ2-7; the D gene is possibly TRBD1 (6 bases). The CDR3 length is 14 residues. Trimming cost V 4 bases and J 1 base, with 11 bases left between them. CDR3 nucleotide sequence: TGTGCCAGCAGTTACGGGACACATTCCTACGAGCAGTACTTC. Residues: CASSYGTHSYEQYF.

This clonotype was counted at least ten times. The J gene is TRBJ2-3, the V gene TRBV5-4; TRBD2 aligns across 12 bases. The CDR3 totals 17 residues. Germline V gives CDR1 SGHNT, CDR2 YYREEE (reference sequence). With 2 bases clipped from V and 2 bases from J, the junction kept 6 bases outside the gene matches. The CDR3 sequence: CASSLDPSGGATDTQYF. The CDR3 DNA sequence: TGTGCCAGCAGCTTAGATCCTAGCGGGGGGGCCACAGATACGCAGTATTTT.

This clonotype was seen at least ten times. This rearrangement joins TRBV6-2 or TRBV6-3 to TRBJ2-6, with D tentatively TRBD1 (5 bases). Germline V gene lookup returns CDR1 MNHEY and CDR2 SVGEGT. The CDR3 covers 22 residues. V lost 0 bases to trimming and J lost 2 bases, with 26 bases between them. The CDR3, as DNA: TGTGCCAGCAGTTACTCGAAGACGGATCAGGGTGGCATTTCGGCTGGGGCCAACGTCCTGACTTTC. Encoded protein: CASSYSKTDQGGISAGANVLTF.

This clonotype was seen at least ten times. The chain links TRBV7-9 to TRBJ2-5, with 11 bases identical to TRBD2. V shed 4 bases, J shed 0 bases, and the junction held 4 bases outside the gene matches. Germline V gene data show CDR1 as SEHNR and CDR2 as FQNEAQ (reference sequence). This CDR3 is 16 amino acids long. This CDR3 reads CASSSPSGRYQETQYF. CDR3 nucleotide sequence: TGTGCCAGCAGCTCCCCTAGCGGGAGGTACCAAGAGACCCAGTACTTC.